Described below is a single T cell receptor beta chain sequence and its context. Its antigen target is currently unknown. Base qualities are not at hand, and no much larger clone is one base apart. Via the germline V gene, CDR1 is MGHRA and CDR2 YSYEKL. The cysteine opens and the phenylalanine closes a CDR3 of 14 amino acids. Solely the CDR3 DNA is kept, with 42 bases framed from the first base. Trimming removed 5 bases from V and 4 bases from J, leaving 15 bases between the germline ends. Using bias-controlled multiplex PCR with the immunoSEQ v3 hsTCRB kit, the TCR beta CDR3 regions were amplified from genomic DNA. TCR libraries were sequenced on an Illumina NextSeq 500 to some 2.2 million read pairs for survey level or roughly 4.5-6 million for deep level. Turning to the authors' computational methods: V, D and J genes were assigned, non-productive sequences were removed, and clonality was reported by immunoSEQ Analyzer software. Repertoires were compared using productive Simpson clonality and Morisita overlap index of productive TRB rearrangements between infused TIL and blood. Absolute clonotype counts in blood were estimated as lymphocyte count times CD3+ fraction times the clone's productive frequency. What TCRdb holds here is the immuneACCESS table cut down to in-frame rearrangements. Part of the clones is not present; checked against another copy, under half of the missing clones reflect an unresolved V gene, and the others are unexplained. The DNA was the basis for D and trimming; V, J and clone size are from that table. In all, the sample holds tens of thousands of clones, and roughly 85% of those were seen once. The ten largest clones represent about 15% of the sample.

This sample was taken from a study of TIL therapy for anti-PD-1-resistant metastatic lung cancer (dated by TCRdb to 2020 to 2023). In terms of the full investigation: Tumors were collected before any PD-1/PD-L1 blockade, after which patients were given nivolumab, and patients who progressed were given lymphodepletion, an infusion of expanded TIL and IL-2. Enrolled patients had a median age of approximately 49 years (range about 38-85) and a median tumor PD-L1 proportion score of roughly 6%. Clonotypes were tracked across tumor, expanded TIL product and serial blood samples by T cell receptor beta sequencing of tumor and peripheral blood. The cohort was composed predominantly of lung adenocarcinoma, with a handful of EGFR-mutant and two ALK-rearranged tumors included, and half of patients were identified as current or former smokers. Across the cohort, whole-exome sequencing showed a median non-synonymous tumor mutation burden of roughly 1.5 mutations per megabase. What the study reported, not specific to this receptor: The cohort was highly selected, with more treatment-naive, never-smoker and oncogene-addicted patients than typical, limiting generalizability. Infused TIL clonotypes partially replaced the baseline peripheral repertoire then decayed over months, with no apparent association between persistence and response. The study protocol defined all tumor marker inferences as exploratory.

Reading the label with the study, this specimen's time point is: pre-treatment sample, taken before nivolumab and TIL therapy. Adults with stage 4 NSCLC were enrolled from late 2017 to early 2020 in a dual-center phase I trial. Samples came from a single-arm, open-label phase I trial of tumor-infiltrating lymphocyte therapy with nivolumab in advanced non-small cell lung cancer. Blood mononuclear cells from EDTA tubes were separated on a Ficoll gradient and snap-frozen as pellets, and DNA was extracted from the cells using a Qiagen mini-prep kit. The sequence was obtained from a man aged 70-80 years with non-small cell lung cancer. The sequencing here drew on blood, taken at baseline. The chain employs TRBV4-1 and TRBJ2-7; the D gene is perhaps TRBD1, on 7 matching bases. The DNA sequence is given as TGCGCCAGCAGCAGCGCGGGACAGACATACGAGCAGTACTTC. Its protein reads: CASSSAGQTYEQYF.